This T cell receptor beta chain was captured by sequencing in a study of beta chain features in type 1 diabetes. Germline V gene lookup returns CDR1 SGHTA and CDR2 FQGTGA. V was pared by 5 bases and J by 2 bases, with 9 bases between. This CDR3 region has 13 residues. The isolated RNA, all of it, was reverse transcribed, so expressed TCRB transcripts were what got sequenced. The data were produced by immunoSEQ multiplex PCR, yet TCRdb's version contains in-frame clones alone and is incomplete. The top ten hold less than 1.5% of the sample, which has approximately 150,000 clones, roughly 10% seen once. The purity of all sorted populations exceeded 95%. Whole-study results and caveats: Any HLA-type effect on TCRB rearrangement remained unresolved here.

Worth noting for this clone: Its antigen is unidentified.

This clonotype was obtained from a young man in good health. This chain uses TRBV7-3 with TRBJ1-2, with unresolved D. The sequenced material came from naive CD4+ T cells from blood. The CDR3 DNA sequence: TGTGCCAGCAGCCCAGGCACCAACTATGGCTACACCTTC. It specifies CASSPGTNYGYTF.